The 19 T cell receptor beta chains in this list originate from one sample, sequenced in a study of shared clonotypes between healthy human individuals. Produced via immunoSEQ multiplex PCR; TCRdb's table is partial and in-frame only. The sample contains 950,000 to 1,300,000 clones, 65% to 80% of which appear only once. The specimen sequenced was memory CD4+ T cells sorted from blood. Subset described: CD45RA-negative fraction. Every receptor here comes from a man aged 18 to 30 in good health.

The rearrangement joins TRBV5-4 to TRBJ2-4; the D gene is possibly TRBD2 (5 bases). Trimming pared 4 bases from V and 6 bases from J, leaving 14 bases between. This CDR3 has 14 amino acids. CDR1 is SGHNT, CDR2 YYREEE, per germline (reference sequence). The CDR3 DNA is TGTGCCAGCAGCCCCTCGGGGATAGGAAACATTCAGTACTTC. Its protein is CASSPSGIGNIQYF.

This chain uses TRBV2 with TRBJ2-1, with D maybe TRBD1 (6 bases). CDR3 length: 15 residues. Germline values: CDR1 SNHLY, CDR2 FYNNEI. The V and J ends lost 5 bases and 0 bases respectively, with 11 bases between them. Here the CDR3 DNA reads TGTGCCAGCAGTCTACAGGGACCCTCCTACAATGAGCAGTTCTTC. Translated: CASSLQGPSYNEQFF.

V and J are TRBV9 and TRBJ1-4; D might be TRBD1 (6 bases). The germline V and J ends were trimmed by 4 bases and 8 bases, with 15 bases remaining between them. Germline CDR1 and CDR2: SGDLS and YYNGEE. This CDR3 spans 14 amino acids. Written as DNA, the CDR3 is TGTGCCAGCAGCAGGGACACCCGAGCCGAAAAACTGTTTTTT. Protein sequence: CASSRDTRAEKLFF.

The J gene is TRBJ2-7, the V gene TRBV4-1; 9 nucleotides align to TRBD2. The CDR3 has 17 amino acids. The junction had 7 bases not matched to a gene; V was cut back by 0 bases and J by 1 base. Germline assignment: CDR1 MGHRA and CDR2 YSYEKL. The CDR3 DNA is TGCGCCAGCAGCCAAGAAGTAGGACTAGCGCTATCCTACGAGCAGTACTTC. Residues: CASSQEVGLALSYEQYF.

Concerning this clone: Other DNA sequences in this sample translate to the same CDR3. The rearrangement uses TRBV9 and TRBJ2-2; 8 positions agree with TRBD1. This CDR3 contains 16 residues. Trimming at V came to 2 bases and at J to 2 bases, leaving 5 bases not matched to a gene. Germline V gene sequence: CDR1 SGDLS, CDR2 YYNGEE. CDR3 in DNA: TGTGCCAGCAGCGTCTCAGGGGGCGCAAACACCGGGGAGCTGTTTTTT. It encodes CASSVSGGANTGELFF. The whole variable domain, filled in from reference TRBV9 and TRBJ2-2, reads DSGVTQTPKHLITATGQRVTLRCSPRSGDLSVYWYQQSLDQGLQFLIQYYNGEERAKGNILERFSAQQFPDLHSELNLSSLELGDSALYFCASSVSGGANTGELFFGEGSRLTVL.

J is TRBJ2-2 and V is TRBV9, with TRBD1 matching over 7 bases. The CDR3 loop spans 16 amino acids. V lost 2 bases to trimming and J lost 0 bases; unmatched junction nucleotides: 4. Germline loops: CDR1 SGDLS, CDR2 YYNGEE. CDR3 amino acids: CASSVGQAPNTGELFF. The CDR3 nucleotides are TGTGCCAGCAGCGTCGGACAGGCGCCGAACACCGGGGAGCTGTTTTTT.

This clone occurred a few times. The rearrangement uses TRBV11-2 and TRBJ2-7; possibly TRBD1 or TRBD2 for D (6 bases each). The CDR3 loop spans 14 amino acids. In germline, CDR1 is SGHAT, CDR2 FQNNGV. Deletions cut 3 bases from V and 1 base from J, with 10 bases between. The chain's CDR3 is CASSFIGGSYEQYF. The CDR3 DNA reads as TGTGCCAGCAGCTTTATAGGGGGGTCCTACGAGCAGTACTTC.

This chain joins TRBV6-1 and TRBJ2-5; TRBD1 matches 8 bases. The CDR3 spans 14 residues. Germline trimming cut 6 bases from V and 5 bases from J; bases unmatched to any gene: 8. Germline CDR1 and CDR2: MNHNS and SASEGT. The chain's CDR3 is CASSYDRGLETQYF. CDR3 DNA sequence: TGTGCCAGCAGCTATGACAGGGGCTTGGAGACCCAGTACTTC.

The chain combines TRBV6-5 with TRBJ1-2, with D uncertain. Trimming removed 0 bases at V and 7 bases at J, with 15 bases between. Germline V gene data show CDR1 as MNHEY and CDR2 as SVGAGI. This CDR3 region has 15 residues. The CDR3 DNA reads TGTGCCAGCAGTTACTCGGGCCTCCACTCGGGTGGCTACACCTTC. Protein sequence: CASSYSGLHSGGYTF.

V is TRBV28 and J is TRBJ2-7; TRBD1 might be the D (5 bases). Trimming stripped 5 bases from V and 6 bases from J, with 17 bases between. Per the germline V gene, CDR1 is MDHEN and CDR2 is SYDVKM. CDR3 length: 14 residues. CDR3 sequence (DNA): TGTGCCAGCAGTCTGGGGCAGGGAATAAGCGAGCAGTACTTC. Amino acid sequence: CASSLGQGISEQYF.

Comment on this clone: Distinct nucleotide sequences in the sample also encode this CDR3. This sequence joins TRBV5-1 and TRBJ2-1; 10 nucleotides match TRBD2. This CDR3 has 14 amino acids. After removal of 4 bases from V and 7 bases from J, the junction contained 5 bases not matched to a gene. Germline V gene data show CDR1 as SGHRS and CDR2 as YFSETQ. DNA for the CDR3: TGCGCCAGCAGCCCGACTAGCGGGTCGAATGAGCAGTTCTTC. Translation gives CASSPTSGSNEQFF.

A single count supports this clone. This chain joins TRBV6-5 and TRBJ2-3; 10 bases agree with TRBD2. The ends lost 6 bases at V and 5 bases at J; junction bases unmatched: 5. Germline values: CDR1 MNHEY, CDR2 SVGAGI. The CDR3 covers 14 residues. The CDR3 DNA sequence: TGTGCCAGCAGACAGCGGGGGGGCCGAGATACGCAGTATTTT. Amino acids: CASRQRGGRDTQYF.

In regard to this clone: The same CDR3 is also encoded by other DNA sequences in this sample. DNA for the CDR3: TGCGCCAGCAGCTTGGAGGCAGCTAGCACAGATACGCAGTATTTT. Its translation: CASSLEAASTDTQYF. The rearrangement links TRBV5-1 to TRBJ2-3; unclear D gene. The germline CDR1 and CDR2 sequences are SGHRS and YFSETQ. V lost 0 bases and J 0 bases, leaving 8 bases between the germline ends. The CDR3 has 15 amino acids.

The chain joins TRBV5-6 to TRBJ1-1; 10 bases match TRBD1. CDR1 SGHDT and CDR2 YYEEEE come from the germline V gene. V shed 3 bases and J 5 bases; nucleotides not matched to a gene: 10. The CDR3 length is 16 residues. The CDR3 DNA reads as TGTGCCAGCAGCTCCGCCAGGGGACAGGGGAGGACTGAAGCTTTCTTT. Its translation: CASSSARGQGRTEAFF.

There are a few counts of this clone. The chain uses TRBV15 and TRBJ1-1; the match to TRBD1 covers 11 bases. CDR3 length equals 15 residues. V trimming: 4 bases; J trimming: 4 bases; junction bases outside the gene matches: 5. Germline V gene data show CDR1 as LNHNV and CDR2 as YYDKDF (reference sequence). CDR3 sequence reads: CATSTGQGAVTEAFF. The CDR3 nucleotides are TGTGCCACCAGCACCGGACAGGGGGCGGTCACTGAAGCTTTCTTT.

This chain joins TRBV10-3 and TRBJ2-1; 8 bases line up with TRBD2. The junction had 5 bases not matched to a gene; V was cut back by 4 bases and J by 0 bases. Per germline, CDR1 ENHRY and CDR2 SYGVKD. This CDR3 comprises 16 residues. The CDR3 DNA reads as TGTGCCATCAGTGGGTCGGGAGGGCCCTCCTACAATGAGCAGTTCTTC. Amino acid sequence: CAISGSGGPSYNEQFF.

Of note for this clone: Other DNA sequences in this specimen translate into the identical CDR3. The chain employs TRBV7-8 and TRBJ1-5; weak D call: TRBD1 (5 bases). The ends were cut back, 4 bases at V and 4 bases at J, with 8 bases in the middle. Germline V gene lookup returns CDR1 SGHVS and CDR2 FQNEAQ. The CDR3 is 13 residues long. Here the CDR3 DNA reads TGTGCCAGCAGCTCCGGGGGAAATCAGCCCCAGCATTTT. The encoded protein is CASSSGGNQPQHF.

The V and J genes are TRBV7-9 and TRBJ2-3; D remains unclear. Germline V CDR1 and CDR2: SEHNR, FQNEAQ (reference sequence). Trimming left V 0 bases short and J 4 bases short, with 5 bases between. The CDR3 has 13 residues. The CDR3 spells CASSLAAADTQYF. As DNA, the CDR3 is TGTGCCAGCAGCTTAGCGGCCGCAGATACGCAGTATTTT.

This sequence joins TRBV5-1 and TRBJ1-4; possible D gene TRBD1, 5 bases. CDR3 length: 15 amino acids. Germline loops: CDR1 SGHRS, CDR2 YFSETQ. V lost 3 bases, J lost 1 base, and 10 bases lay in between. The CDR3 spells CASSSQGQTNEKLFF. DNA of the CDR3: TGCGCCAGCAGCTCCCAGGGCCAAACTAATGAAAAACTGTTTTTT. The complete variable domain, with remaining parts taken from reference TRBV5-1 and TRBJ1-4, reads KAGVTQTPRYLIKTRGQQVTLSCSPISGHRSVSWYQQTPGQGLQFLFEYFSETQRNKGNFPGRFSGRQFSNSRSEMNVSTLELGDSALYLCASSSQGQTNEKLFFGSGTQLSVL.